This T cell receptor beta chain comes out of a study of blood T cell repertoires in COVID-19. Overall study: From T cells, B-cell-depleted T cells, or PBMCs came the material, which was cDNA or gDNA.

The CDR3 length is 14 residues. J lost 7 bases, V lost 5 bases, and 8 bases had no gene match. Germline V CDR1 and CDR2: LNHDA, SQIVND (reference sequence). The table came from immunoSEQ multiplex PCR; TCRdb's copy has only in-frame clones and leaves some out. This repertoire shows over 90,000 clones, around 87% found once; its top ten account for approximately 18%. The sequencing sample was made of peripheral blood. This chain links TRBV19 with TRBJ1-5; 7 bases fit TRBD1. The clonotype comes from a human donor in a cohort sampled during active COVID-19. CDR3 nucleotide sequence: TGTGCCAGTAGTGCCTCGACAGGGTACCAGCCCCAGCATTTT. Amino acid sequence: CASSASTGYQPQHF.